The clone carrying this T cell receptor (beta chain) was counted a single time. This entry belongs to a study of blood T cell repertoires in COVID-19. The germline V and J ends were trimmed by 7 bases and 7 bases, with 17 bases remaining between them. The CDR3 has 14 amino acids. Germline V gene sequence: CDR1 KGHSH, CDR2 LQKENI. Data came from immunoSEQ multiplex PCR; TCRdb stores just in-frame clones and leaves some out. The profile covers a few hundred thousand clones, with about nine tenths appearing a single time and around 9.3% taken by the ten largest. Material for sequencing was PBMCs or T cells enriched from blood (not recorded which). The TCR sequence derives from a woman under 30 who had recovered from COVID-19. The rearrangement uses TRBV18 and TRBJ2-1, with a tentative D call TRBD2 (6 bases). In nucleotides, the CDR3 is TGTGCCAGCTTAGGTGTGGGGACTTGGAATGAGCAGTTCTTC. It is translated as CASLGVGTWNEQFF.